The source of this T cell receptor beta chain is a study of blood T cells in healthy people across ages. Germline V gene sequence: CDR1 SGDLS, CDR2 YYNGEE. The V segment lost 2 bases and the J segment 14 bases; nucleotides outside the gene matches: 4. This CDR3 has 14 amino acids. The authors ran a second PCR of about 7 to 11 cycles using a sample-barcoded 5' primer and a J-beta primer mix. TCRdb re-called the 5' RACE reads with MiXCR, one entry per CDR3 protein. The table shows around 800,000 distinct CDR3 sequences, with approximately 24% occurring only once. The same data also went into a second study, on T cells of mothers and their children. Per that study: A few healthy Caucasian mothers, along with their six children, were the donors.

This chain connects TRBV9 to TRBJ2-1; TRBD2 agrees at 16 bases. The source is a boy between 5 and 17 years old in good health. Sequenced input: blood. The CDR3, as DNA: TGTGCCAGCAGCGTGGGACTAGCGGGGGGGCGGGAGTTCTTC. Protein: CASSVGLAGGREFF. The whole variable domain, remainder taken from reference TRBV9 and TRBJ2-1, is DSGVTQTPKHLITATGQRVTLRCSPRSGDLSVYWYQQSLDQGLQFLIQYYNGEERAKGNILERFSAQQFPDLHSELNLSSLELGDSALYFCASSVGLAGGREFFGPGTRLTVL.